These 15 T cell receptor beta chains were all obtained from the same sample, sequenced in a study of blood T cell repertoires in COVID-19. Libraries were prepared by immunoSEQ multiplex PCR; TCRdb keeps only in-frame clonotypes and omits some of them. Of approximately 140,000 clones in the sample, approximately 86% were seen once. Sequencing used peripheral blood. The receptors originated from a woman in her fifties or sixties with active or convalescent COVID-19.

This chain links TRBV4-1 with TRBJ2-1; 10 positions match TRBD2. CDR3 length: 20 residues. The ends lost 0 bases at V and 3 bases at J; junction bases unmatched: 14. Per germline, CDR1 MGHRA and CDR2 YSYEKL. The CDR3 spells CASSQDLAGARILIYNEQFF. CDR3 sequence (DNA): TGCGCCAGCAGCCAAGATCTAGCGGGGGCCCGCATACTAATCTACAATGAGCAGTTCTTC.

This chain joins TRBV5-1 and TRBJ2-7; 9 bases line up with TRBD2. The CDR3 runs 15 residues. Germline loops: CDR1 SGHRS, CDR2 YFSETQ. Germline trimming cut 2 bases from V and 3 bases from J; bases unmatched to any gene: 6. CDR3 sequence: CASSFDSGGFYEQYF. In DNA, the CDR3 is TGCGCCAGCAGCTTCGATAGCGGGGGCTTCTACGAGCAGTACTTC.

The chain uses TRBV11-3 and TRBJ2-1; TRBD2 aligns across 8 bases. CDR3 size: 16 residues. Germline trimming cut 5 bases from V and 4 bases from J; bases unmatched to any gene: 10. Looked up from germline, CDR1 is SGHNT and CDR2 is YENEEA. The CDR3, as DNA: TGTGCCAGCAGCCCCCGGAGCGGGGGAGCTTACAATGAGCAGTTCTTC. Translated, it gives CASSPRSGGAYNEQFF.

The gene calls are TRBV19 and TRBJ1-2; the D gene is possibly TRBD1 (5 bases). CDR3 size: 15 residues. V was cut by 5 bases and J by 0 bases, with 13 bases left in between. Germline values: CDR1 LNHDA, CDR2 SQIVND (reference sequence). The CDR3 loop is CASSATQGANYGYTF. CDR3 DNA: TGTGCCAGTAGTGCCACGCAAGGGGCTAACTATGGCTACACCTTC.

The V call is TRBV11-3, the J call TRBJ2-3; 8 nucleotides agree with TRBD2. V trimming: 0 bases; J trimming: 8 bases; junction bases outside the gene matches: 7. CDR3 length: 15 residues. From germline, CDR1 is SGHNT and CDR2 YENEEA. This CDR3 reads CASSLDSGGPATQYF. CDR3 DNA: TGTGCCAGCAGCTTAGATTCGGGGGGGCCGGCTACGCAGTATTTT.

The chain is built from TRBV5-1 and TRBJ1-3; no clear D gene. The germline V and J ends were trimmed by 0 bases and 0 bases, with 4 bases remaining between them. This CDR3 contains 14 residues. CDR1 SGHRS and CDR2 YFSETQ come from the germline V gene. CDR3: CASSLGDSGNTIYF. The CDR3 coding sequence is TGCGCCAGCAGCTTGGGAGACTCTGGAAACACCATATATTTT.

The J gene is TRBJ2-5, the V gene TRBV11-2; D is perhaps TRBD2 (5 bases). CDR3 length: 15 residues. The V end lost 1 base, the J end lost 1 base, and 10 bases lay between the germline ends. Looked up from germline, CDR1 is SGHAT and CDR2 is FQNNGV. CDR3 bases: TGTGCCAGCAGCTTAGGGCCAGAGGGCCAAGAGACCCAGTACTTC. This translates into CASSLGPEGQETQYF. Full variable domain (rest looked up from reference TRBV11-2 and TRBJ2-5): EAGVAQSPRYKIIEKRQSVAFWCNPISGHATLYWYQQILGQGPKLLIQFQNNGVVDDSQLPKDRFSAERLKGVDSTLKIQPAKLEDSAVYLCASSLGPEGQETQYFGPGTRLLVL.

This clone was detected only once. The chain employs TRBV3-1 (or the pseudogene TRBV3-2) and TRBJ2-7, with D perhaps matching TRBD1 (5 bases). This CDR3 has 14 amino acids. Germline CDR1 and CDR2: LGHDT and YNNKEL (reference sequence). With 1 base removed from V and 6 bases from J, the gap between germline ends came to 13 bases. The CDR3 here is CASSQAGARSEQYF. The CDR3 DNA sequence: TGTGCCAGCAGCCAAGCTGGGGCGAGGTCCGAGCAGTACTTC.

On this clone itself: This is likely a read error, given that the CDR3 carries no conserved phenylalanine or tryptophan at its end. It is unclear where the CDR3 begins or ends on the DNA, so no DNA is shown, and the CDR3 is as TCRdb lists it. The rearrangement joins TRBV12-3 or TRBV12-4 to TRBJ1-2. Ends included, the CDR3 has 12 residues. CDR3 in amino acids: CASTNGGKVRVA.

The chain employs TRBV5-6 and TRBJ1-6, with TRBD1 matching 11 bases. The CDR3 consists of 14 residues. Trimming cost V 3 bases and J 9 bases; bases outside gene matches: 2. Germline CDR1 is SGHDT and CDR2 is YYEEEE. The CDR3 nucleotides read TGTGCCAGCAGCTGGGGGACAGGGGGTTCACCCCTCCACTTT. Translating gives CASSWGTGGSPLHF.

The chain joins TRBV7-8 to TRBJ2-3, with D maybe TRBD1 (6 bases). The germline V and J ends were trimmed by 6 bases and 2 bases, with 18 bases remaining between them. The CDR3 is 16 residues long. Germline-derived CDR1 and CDR2 are SGHVS and FQNEAQ. CDR3 sequence reads: CASRSVGGADTDTQYF. DNA for the CDR3: TGTGCCAGCAGATCGGTTGGGGGCGCCGACACAGATACGCAGTATTTT.

The rearrangement joins TRBV27 to TRBJ1-5; D is possibly TRBD1 (6 bases). Germline lookup yields CDR1 MNHEY and CDR2 SMNVEV (reference sequence). CDR3 length equals 16 residues. Trimming took 6 bases from V and 0 from J, leaving 15 bases between them. The CDR3, as DNA: TGTGCCAGCAGACAGGGAGGGACATATAGCAATCAGCCCCAGCATTTT. Translating it yields CASRQGGTYSNQPQHF.

The chain carries TRBV6-5 and TRBJ2-1, with a tentative D call TRBD1 (6 bases). The CDR3 consists of 13 residues. Germline loops: CDR1 MNHEY, CDR2 SVGAGI. Trimming removed 6 bases from V and 3 bases from J, with 9 bases in between. CDR3: CASRGTNYNEQFF. The CDR3 bases are TGTGCCAGCAGGGGGACAAACTACAATGAGCAGTTCTTC.

The V and J genes are TRBV5-1 and TRBJ1-1, with D maybe TRBD1 (5 bases). Germline V lookup: CDR1 SGHRS, CDR2 YFSETQ. This CDR3 has 13 amino acids. The ends were cut back, 3 bases at V and 5 bases at J, with 11 bases in the middle. Here the CDR3 DNA reads TGCGCCAGCAGCTACGGAGCAGGGACTGAAGCTTTCTTT. Translation: CASSYGAGTEAFF.

The count of this clone is one. The J gene is TRBJ2-3, the V gene TRBV12-3 or TRBV12-4; a possible D gene is TRBD2 (5 bases). The CDR3 sequence is 13 residues long. The ends were cut back, 2 bases at V and 3 bases at J, with 6 bases in the middle. This CDR3 is CASSLSGTDTQYF. CDR3 DNA sequence: TGTGCCAGCAGTTTATCGGGAACAGATACGCAGTATTTT.